These T cell receptor beta chains were read from a single sample in a study of long-term antiretroviral therapy in people with HIV. Using immunoSEQ multiplex PCR, the repertoire was profiled, and TCRdb retains in-frame clones only, with some absent. Seen here are 20,000 to 25,000 clones, under 90% observed once, and the top ten hold around 10%. Sequenced here: unsorted PBMCs, sampled roughly 2.3 years after starting antiretroviral therapy. The receptors stem from a man in his forties with HIV. Both conserved end residues are part of each CDR3. The order of the fields is V gene, clone size, CDR3 length, D gene, J gene, CDR3 protein, CDR3 DNA. D genes are given only for firm matches. A row's size may be missing; if present it is once, few, many or a size class.

>TRBV6-6|.|14|.|TRBJ1-1
CASSPGGGSAEAFF
TGTGCCAGCAGTCCCGGAGGGGGAAGTGCTGAAGCTTTCTTT
>TRBV7-8|.|13|.|TRBJ2-7
CASSPLGGNEQYF
TGTGCCAGCAGCCCCCTTGGAGGAAACGAGCAGTACTTC
>TRBV7-2|.|15|TRBD1|TRBJ2-7
CASSSYDRASYEQYF
TGTGCCAGCAGTTCTTACGACAGGGCCTCCTACGAGCAGTACTTC
>TRBV7-2|.|14|.|TRBJ1-2
CASSLDRLSYGYTF
TGTGCCAGCAGCTTAGACAGATTAAGCTATGGCTACACCTTC
>TRBV28|.|15|TRBD1|TRBJ2-7
CASSPSGTGLYEQYF
TGTGCCAGCAGTCCCTCCGGGACAGGGCTTTACGAGCAGTACTTC
>TRBV6-1|.|14|TRBD1|TRBJ2-7
CASSGGDRTYEQYF
TGTGCCAGCAGTGGGGGGGACAGGACCTACGAGCAGTACTTC
>TRBV2|.|14|.|TRBJ2-7
CASSEVGTGAGAYF
.
>TRBV2|.|17|.|TRBJ2-7
CASGGVAADSGTYEQYF
TGTGCCAGTGGGGGAGTGGCAGCCGATAGCGGAACCTACGAGCAGTACTTC
>TRBV10-3|few|12|.|TRBJ2-5
CAISDPEETQYF
TGTGCCATCAGTGACCCGGAAGAGACCCAGTACTTC
>TRBV7-8|.|12|.|TRBJ2-5
CASSSVAETQYF
TGTGCCAGCAGCTCGGTCGCAGAGACCCAGTACTTC
>TRBV6-1|.|11|.|TRBJ2-4
CASSAGLGQYF
TGTGCCAGCAGCGCTGGACTGGGTCAGTACTTC
>TRBV10-3|.|13|TRBD1|TRBJ2-5
CAISRDSQETQYF
TGTGCCATCAGTCGGGACAGCCAAGAGACCCAGTACTTC
>TRBV10-2|once|12|.|TRBJ2-7
CASRGTSVEQYF
TGCGCCAGCAGAGGGACGTCCGTCGAGCAGTACTTC
>TRBV10-3|.|14|TRBD1|TRBJ1-2
CAISESGTGRGYTF
TGTGCCATCAGTGAGTCGGGGACAGGGCGAGGCTACACCTTC
>TRBV7-2|few|14|.|TRBJ1-6
CASSLGTNNSPLHF
TGTGCCAGCAGCTTAGGGACGAATAATTCACCCCTCCACTTT
>TRBV7-9|.|16|TRBD2|TRBJ2-2
CASSFGLAGSTGELFF
TGTGCCAGCAGCTTTGGACTAGCGGGAAGCACCGGGGAGCTGTTTTTT
>TRBV25-1|.|14|.|TRBJ1-2
CASSDPSDGGGYTF
TGTGCCAGCAGTGACCCGTCGGACGGGGGTGGCTACACCTTC
>TRBV7-2|.|15|TRBD1|TRBJ2-7
CASSRTGTGSYEQYF
TGTGCCAGCAGCAGGACCGGGACAGGGTCATACGAGCAGTACTTC
>TRBV6-4|.|11|.|TRBJ1-1
CASREGQEAFF
TGTGCCAGCAGGGAGGGGCAGGAAGCTTTCTTT
>TRBV5-1|.|11|.|TRBJ1-4
CASSLGEKLFF
TGCGCCAGCAGCTTGGGTGAAAAACTGTTTTTT
>TRBV4-2|.|16|TRBD2|TRBJ2-3
CASSHTGTSSTDTQYF
TGTGCCAGCAGCCATACCGGGACTAGTAGCACAGATACGCAGTATTTT
>TRBV7-7|.|15|TRBD1|TRBJ2-3
CASSLRTGKGDTQYF
TGTGCCAGCAGCCTGAGGACAGGGAAGGGGGATACGCAGTATTTT
>TRBV19|.|18|TRBD1|TRBJ1-4
CASTLGTGTGTSGEKLFF
TGTGCCAGTACCCTAGGTACCGGGACAGGGACTTCAGGGGAAAAACTGTTTTTT
>TRBV29-1|.|15|TRBD1|TRBJ2-3
CSVEARDSSTDTQYF
TGCAGCGTTGAAGCCCGGGACAGTAGCACAGATACGCAGTATTTT
>TRBV7-9|.|14|.|TRBJ2-3
CASSGVQITDTQYF
TGTGCCAGCAGCGGGGTCCAAATCACAGATACGCAGTATTTT
>TRBV9|few|16|TRBD2|TRBJ2-2
CASSVGSGGNTGELFF
TGTGCCAGCAGCGTAGGTAGCGGGGGTAACACCGGGGAGCTGTTTTTT